A single sample is the source of the 12 T cell receptor beta chains below, sequenced in a study of OX40 agonist ivuxolimab in advanced cancers. Produced via immunoSEQ multiplex PCR; TCRdb's table is partial and in-frame only. The table has about 51,000 clones, about 80% seen once; the top ten hold around 2%. Sequencing used CD4+ or CD8+ T cells sorted from blood, obtained in a trial of the OX40 agonist ivuxolimab. Receptor source: an adult with an advanced solid tumor such as melanoma, head and neck, liver or kidney cancer.

The rearrangement joins TRBV2 to TRBJ2-1, with unresolved D. V was pared by 4 bases and J by 7 bases, with 11 bases between. The CDR3 runs 13 residues. CDR1 and CDR2 from the germline V gene are SNHLY and FYNNEI. CDR3 coding DNA: TGTGCCAGCAGTGCGCCGAATCTTAATGAGCAGTTCTTC. Its translation: CASSAPNLNEQFF.

The sample holds one count of this clone. The chain recombines TRBV18 with TRBJ2-1, with D perhaps given as TRBD1 or TRBD2 (5 bases each). The CDR3 runs 12 residues. V was clipped by 6 bases and J by 8 bases, with 11 bases between them. Germline CDR1 KGHSH, CDR2 LQKENI. The CDR3 DNA reads TGTGCCAGCTCCCCGGGACGTTATGAGCAGTTCTTC. As protein: CASSPGRYEQFF.

This clone was observed a single time. The rearrangement uses TRBV11-1 and TRBJ1-1, with 7 bases lining up with TRBD1. The V segment lost 4 bases and the J segment 2 bases; nucleotides outside the gene matches: 10. The CDR3 runs 16 residues. Germline CDR1 SGHAT, CDR2 FQDESV (reference sequence). The CDR3 DNA sequence: TGTGCCAGCAGCTCAACCTATGGGACAGTTAACACTGAAGCTTTCTTT. As protein: CASSSTYGTVNTEAFF.

The chain couples TRBV28 to TRBJ1-2, with a possible D match to TRBD1 (5 bases). Trimming left V 4 bases short and J 7 bases short, with 13 bases between. The CDR3 consists of 13 residues. Germline V gene data show CDR1 as MDHEN and CDR2 as SYDVKM. The CDR3 loop reads CASSWTGAGGYTF. In DNA form, the CDR3 reads TGTGCCAGCAGTTGGACCGGGGCCGGTGGCTACACCTTC.

The chain recombines TRBV6-1 with TRBJ1-2; possible D gene TRBD1, 6 bases. Trimming took off 5 bases at V and 8 bases at J, with 18 bases between the two ends. The CDR3 is 14 amino acids. The germline V gene encodes CDR1 MNHNS and CDR2 SASEGT. CDR3 nucleotides: TGTGCCAGCAGTTCTGGGGGGCTAGTATGGGGCTACACCTTC. Protein sequence: CASSSGGLVWGYTF.

The chain is built from TRBV19 and TRBJ1-6; perhaps TRBD1 as D (5 bases). CDR3 size: 22 residues. V was shortened by 2 bases and J by 4 bases, with 30 bases between the two germline ends. Germline-derived CDR1 and CDR2 are LNHDA and SQIVND (reference sequence). The CDR3 DNA reads TGTGCCAGTAGTATAAGCCGACAGAGCGGCGACTTCCAAAATTCTTATAATTCACCCCTCCACTTT. It is translated as CASSISRQSGDFQNSYNSPLHF.

This clone was counted a single time. The V gene is TRBV5-4, the J gene TRBJ2-2, with unresolved D. The length of the CDR3 is 14 residues. V was clipped by 3 bases and J by 5 bases, with 11 bases between them. Germline CDR1 reads SGHNT; CDR2 reads YYREEE (reference sequence). The CDR3: CASSYQIGTGELFF. The DNA for the CDR3 is TGTGCCAGCAGCTACCAGATCGGAACCGGGGAGCTGTTTTTT. The variable domain in full, with the rest retrieved from reference TRBV5-4 and TRBJ2-2, is ETGVTQSPTHLIKTRGQQVTLRCSSQSGHNTVSWYQQALGQGPQFIFQYYREEENGRGNFPPRFSGLQFPNYSSELNVNALELDDSALYLCASSYQIGTGELFFGEGSRLTVL.

This chain links TRBV6-1 with TRBJ1-2, with 10 bases aligning to TRBD1. Per the germline V gene, CDR1 is MNHNS and CDR2 is SASEGT. J lost 6 bases, V lost 5 bases, and 9 bases had no gene match. The CDR3 covers 15 residues. Written as DNA, the CDR3 is TGTGCCAGCAGTAACCCCGGGACAGGGGTAGATGGCTACACCTTC. Its translation is CASSNPGTGVDGYTF.

J is TRBJ2-2 and V is TRBV4-2, with 7 positions matching TRBD2. The CDR3 consists of 14 residues. Germline assignment: CDR1 LGHNA and CDR2 YNFKEQ. J gave up 4 bases and V 2 bases, and 1 base lay outside the gene matches. CDR3 sequence (DNA): TGTGCCAGCAGCCAACGCGGGGGCACCGGGGAGCTGTTTTTT. This codes for CASSQRGGTGELFF.

The chain joins TRBV28 to TRBJ2-7, with TRBD2 matching over 10 bases. There are 14 residues in the CDR3. Germline V gene lookup returns CDR1 MDHEN and CDR2 SYDVKM. V lost 5 bases, J lost 6 bases, and 7 bases stayed unmatched. The CDR3 nucleotides read TGTGCCAGCAGTGATACTAGCGGGAACGGCGAGCAGTACTTC. Translated, it gives CASSDTSGNGEQYF. The full variable domain, in which reference TRBV28 and TRBJ2-7 provide the parts outside the CDR3, is DVKVTQSSRYLVKRTGEKVFLECVQDMDHENMFWYRQDPGLGLRLIYFSYDVKMKEKGDIPEGYSVSREKKERFSLILESASTNQTSMYLCASSDTSGNGEQYFGPGTRLTVT.

V is TRBV12-5 and J is TRBJ2-5; 12 bases are shared with TRBD2. The CDR3 length is 16 residues. The V gene end was trimmed by 2 bases and the J gene end by 5 bases; junction bases not matched to a gene: 6. The germline CDR1 and CDR2 sequences are LGHNT and FRNRAP. The DNA for the CDR3 is TGTGCTAGTGGTTTGCCCCGGACTAGCGGGACGGAGACCCAGTACTTC. Translating gives CASGLPRTSGTETQYF.

The chain carries TRBV2 and TRBJ2-1; 16 bases agree with TRBD2. With V trimmed by 5 bases and J by 9 bases, 7 bases remained unmatched. CDR3 length equals 16 residues. Germline CDR1 reads SNHLY; CDR2 reads FYNNEI. CDR3 loop: CASSPGTSGRVGEQFF. Here the CDR3 DNA reads TGTGCCAGCAGTCCCGGGACTAGCGGGAGGGTTGGTGAGCAGTTCTTC.